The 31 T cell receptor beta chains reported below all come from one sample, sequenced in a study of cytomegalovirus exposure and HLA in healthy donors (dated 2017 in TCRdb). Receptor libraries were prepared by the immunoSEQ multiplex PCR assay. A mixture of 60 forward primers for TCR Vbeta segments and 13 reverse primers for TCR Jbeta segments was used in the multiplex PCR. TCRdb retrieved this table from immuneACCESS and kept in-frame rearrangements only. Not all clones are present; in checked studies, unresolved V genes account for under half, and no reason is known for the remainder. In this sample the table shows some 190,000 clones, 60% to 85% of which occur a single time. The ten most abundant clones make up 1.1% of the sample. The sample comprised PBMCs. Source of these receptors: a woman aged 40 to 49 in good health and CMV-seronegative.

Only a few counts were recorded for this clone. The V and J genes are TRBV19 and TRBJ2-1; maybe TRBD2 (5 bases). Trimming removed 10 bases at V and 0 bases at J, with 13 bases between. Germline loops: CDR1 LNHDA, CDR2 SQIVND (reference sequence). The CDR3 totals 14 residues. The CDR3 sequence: CATQAASSYNEQFF. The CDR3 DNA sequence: TGTGCCACACAAGCGGCGAGCTCCTACAATGAGCAGTTCTTC. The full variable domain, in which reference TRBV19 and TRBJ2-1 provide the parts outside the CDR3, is DGGITQSPKYLFRKEGQNVTLSCEQNLNHDAMYWYRQDPGQGLRLIYYSQIVNDFQKGDIAEGYSVSREKKESFPLTVTSAQKNPTAFYLCATQAASSYNEQFFGPGTRLTVL.

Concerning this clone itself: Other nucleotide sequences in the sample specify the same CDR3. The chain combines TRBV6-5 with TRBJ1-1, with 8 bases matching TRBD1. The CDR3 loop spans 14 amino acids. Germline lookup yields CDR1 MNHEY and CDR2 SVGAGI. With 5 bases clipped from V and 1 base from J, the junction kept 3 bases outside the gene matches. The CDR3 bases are TGTGCCAGCAGTAGTGGACAGGGGAACACTGAAGCTTTCTTT. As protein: CASSSGQGNTEAFF.

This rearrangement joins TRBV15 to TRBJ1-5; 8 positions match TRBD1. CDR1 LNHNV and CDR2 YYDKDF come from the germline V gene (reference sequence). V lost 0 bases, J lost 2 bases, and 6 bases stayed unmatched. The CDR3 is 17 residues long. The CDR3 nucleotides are TGTGCCACCAGCAGAGATCAAACAGGGGGAGGCAATCAGCCCCAGCATTTT. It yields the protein CATSRDQTGGGNQPQHF.

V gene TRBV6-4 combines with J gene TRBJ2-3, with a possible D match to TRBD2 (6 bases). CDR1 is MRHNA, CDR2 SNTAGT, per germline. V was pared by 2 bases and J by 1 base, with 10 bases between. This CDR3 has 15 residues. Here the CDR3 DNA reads TGTGCCAGCAGTGACCAGACTAGTCGCACAGATACGCAGTATTTT. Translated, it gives CASSDQTSRTDTQYF.

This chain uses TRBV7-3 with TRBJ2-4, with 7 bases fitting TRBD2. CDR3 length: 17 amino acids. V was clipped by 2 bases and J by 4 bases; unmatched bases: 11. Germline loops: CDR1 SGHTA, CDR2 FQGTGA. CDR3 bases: TGTGCCAGCAGCTTATGGGGAGGGAGAGGGGCAAAAAACATTCAGTACTTC. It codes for CASSLWGGRGAKNIQYF.

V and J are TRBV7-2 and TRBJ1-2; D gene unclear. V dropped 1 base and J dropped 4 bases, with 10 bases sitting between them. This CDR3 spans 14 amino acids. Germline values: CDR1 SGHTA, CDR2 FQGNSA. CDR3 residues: CASSLELRGYGYTF. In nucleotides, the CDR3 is TGTGCCAGCAGCTTAGAGCTGCGGGGCTATGGCTACACCTTC.

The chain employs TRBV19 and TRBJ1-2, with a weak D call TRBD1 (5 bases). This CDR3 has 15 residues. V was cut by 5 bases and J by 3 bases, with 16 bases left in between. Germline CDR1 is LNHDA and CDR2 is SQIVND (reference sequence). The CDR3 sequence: CASSRPAGWDYGYTF. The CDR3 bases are TGTGCCAGTAGTCGCCCGGCAGGGTGGGACTATGGCTACACCTTC.

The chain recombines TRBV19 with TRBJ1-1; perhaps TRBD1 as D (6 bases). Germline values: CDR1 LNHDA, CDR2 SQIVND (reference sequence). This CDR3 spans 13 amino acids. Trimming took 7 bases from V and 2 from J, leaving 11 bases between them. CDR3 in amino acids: CASTTGINTEAFF. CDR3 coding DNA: TGTGCCAGTACCACAGGGATAAACACTGAAGCTTTCTTT.

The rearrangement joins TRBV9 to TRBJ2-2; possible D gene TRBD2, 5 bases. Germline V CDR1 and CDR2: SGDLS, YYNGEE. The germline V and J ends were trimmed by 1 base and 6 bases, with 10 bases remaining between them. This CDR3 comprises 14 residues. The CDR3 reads CASSVLASPGELFF. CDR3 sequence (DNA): TGTGCCAGCAGCGTATTGGCTAGCCCCGGGGAGCTGTTTTTT.

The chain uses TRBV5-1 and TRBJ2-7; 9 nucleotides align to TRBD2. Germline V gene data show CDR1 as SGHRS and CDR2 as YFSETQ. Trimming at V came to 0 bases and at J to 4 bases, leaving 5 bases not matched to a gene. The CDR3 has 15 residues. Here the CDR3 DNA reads TGCGCCAGCAGCTTGGGGCTAGCGGGACCATACGAGCAGTACTTC. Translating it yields CASSLGLAGPYEQYF.

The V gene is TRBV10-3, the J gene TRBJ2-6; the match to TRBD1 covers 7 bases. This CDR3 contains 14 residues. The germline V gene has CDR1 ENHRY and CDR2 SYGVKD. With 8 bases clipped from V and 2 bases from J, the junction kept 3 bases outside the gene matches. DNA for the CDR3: TGTGCCATCCAAGACAGGGCTGGGGCCAACGTCCTGACTTTC. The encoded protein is CAIQDRAGANVLTF.

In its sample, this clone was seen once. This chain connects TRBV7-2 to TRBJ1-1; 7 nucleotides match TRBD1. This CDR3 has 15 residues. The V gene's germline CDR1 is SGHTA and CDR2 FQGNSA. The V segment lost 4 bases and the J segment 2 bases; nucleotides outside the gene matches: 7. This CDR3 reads CASSSPGQHNTEAFF. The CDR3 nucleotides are TGTGCCAGCAGCTCCCCGGGACAGCATAACACTGAAGCTTTCTTT.

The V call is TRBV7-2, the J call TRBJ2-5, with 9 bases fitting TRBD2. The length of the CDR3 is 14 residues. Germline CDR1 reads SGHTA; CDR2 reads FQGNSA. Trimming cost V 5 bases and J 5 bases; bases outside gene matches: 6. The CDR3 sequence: CASSISGSTETQYF. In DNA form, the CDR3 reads TGTGCCAGCAGCATTAGCGGGAGTACGGAGACCCAGTACTTC.

This chain's CDR3 is CASSLRMDYGAFF. CDR3 bases: TGTGCCAGCAGCTTACGTATGGACTATGGGGCTTTCTTT. The chain has TRBV11-1 and TRBJ1-1, with D uncertain. The V gene lost 2 bases and the J gene lost 11 bases, with 15 bases spanning the gap. CDR1 and CDR2 (germline): SGHAT, FQDESV (reference sequence). This CDR3 comprises 13 residues.

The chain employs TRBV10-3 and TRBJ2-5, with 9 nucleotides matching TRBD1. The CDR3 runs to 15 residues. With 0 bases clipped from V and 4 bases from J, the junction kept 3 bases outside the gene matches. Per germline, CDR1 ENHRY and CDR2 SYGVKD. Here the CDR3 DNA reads TGTGCCATCAGTGAGTCGGGACAGGGTCGAGAGACCCAGTACTTC. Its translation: CAISESGQGRETQYF.

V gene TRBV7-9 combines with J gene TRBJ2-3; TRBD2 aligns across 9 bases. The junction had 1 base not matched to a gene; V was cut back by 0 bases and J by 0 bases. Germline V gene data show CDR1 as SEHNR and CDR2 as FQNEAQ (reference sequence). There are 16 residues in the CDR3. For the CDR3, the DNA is TGTGCCAGCAGCTTAGCCCTAGCGGGGAGCACAGATACGCAGTATTTT. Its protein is CASSLALAGSTDTQYF.

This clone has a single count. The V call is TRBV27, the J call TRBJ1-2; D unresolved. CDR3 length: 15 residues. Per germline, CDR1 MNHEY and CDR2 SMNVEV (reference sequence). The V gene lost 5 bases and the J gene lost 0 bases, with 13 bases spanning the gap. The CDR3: CASSTWTGTNYGYTF. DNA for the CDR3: TGTGCCAGCAGTACCTGGACGGGAACTAACTATGGCTACACCTTC.

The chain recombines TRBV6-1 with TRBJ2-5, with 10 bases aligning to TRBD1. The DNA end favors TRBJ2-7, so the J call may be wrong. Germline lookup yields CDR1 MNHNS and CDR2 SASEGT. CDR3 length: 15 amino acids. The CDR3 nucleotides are TGTGCCAGCAGGCGGACAGGGGGGGTTGGATACGAGCAGTACTTC. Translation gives CASRRTGGVGYEQYF.

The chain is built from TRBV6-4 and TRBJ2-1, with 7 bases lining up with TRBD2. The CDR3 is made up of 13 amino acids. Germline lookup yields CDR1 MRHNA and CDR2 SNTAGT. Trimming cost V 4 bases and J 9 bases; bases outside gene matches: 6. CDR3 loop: CASSGGAGFEQFF. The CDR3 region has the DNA TGTGCCAGCAGTGGGGGAGCGGGATTTGAGCAGTTCTTC.

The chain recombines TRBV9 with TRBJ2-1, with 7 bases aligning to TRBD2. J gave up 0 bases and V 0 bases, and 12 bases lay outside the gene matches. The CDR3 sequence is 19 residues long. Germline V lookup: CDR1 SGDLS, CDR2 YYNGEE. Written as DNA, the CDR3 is TGTGCCAGCAGCGTAGGGGGGGGAGGTCTTTATAGCTCCTACAATGAGCAGTTCTTC. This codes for CASSVGGGGLYSSYNEQFF.

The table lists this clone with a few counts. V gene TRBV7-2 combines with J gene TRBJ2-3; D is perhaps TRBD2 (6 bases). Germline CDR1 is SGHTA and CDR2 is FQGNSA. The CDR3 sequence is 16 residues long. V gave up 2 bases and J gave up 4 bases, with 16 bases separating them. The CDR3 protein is CASSLRGIVASDTQYF. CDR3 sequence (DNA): TGTGCCAGCAGCTTACGCGGGATTGTCGCCTCAGATACGCAGTATTTT.

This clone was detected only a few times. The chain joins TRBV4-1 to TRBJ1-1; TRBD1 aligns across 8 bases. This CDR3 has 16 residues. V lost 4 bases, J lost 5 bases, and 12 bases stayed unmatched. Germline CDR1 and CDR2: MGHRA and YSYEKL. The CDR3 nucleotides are TGCGCCAGCAGCCCACGACAGGGGTTAAGAAAAACTGAAGCTTTCTTT. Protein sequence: CASSPRQGLRKTEAFF.

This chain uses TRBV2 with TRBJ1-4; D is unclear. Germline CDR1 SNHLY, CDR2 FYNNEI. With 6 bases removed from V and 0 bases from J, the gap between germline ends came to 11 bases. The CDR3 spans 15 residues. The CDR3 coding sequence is TGTGCCAGCAGCCCGTGGGGAGCAACTAATGAAAAACTGTTTTTT. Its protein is CASSPWGATNEKLFF.

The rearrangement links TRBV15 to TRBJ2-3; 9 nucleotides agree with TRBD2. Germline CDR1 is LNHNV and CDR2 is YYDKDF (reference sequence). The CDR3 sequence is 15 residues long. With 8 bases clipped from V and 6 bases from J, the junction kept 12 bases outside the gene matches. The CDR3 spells CATAGGAGGPDTQYF. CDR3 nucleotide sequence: TGTGCCACCGCAGGGGGGGCGGGAGGGCCGGATACGCAGTATTTT. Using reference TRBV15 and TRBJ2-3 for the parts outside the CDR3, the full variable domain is DAMVIQNPRYQVTQFGKPVTLSCSQTLNHNVMYWYQQKSSQAPKLLFHYYDKDFNNEADTPDNFQSRRPNTSFCFLDIRSPGLGDTAMYLCATAGGAGGPDTQYFGPGTRLTVL.

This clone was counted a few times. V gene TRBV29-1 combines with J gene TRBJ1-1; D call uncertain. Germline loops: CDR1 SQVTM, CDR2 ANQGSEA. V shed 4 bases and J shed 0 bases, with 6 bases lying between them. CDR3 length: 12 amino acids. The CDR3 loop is CSVAQLNTEAFF. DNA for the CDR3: TGCAGCGTTGCTCAGTTGAACACTGAAGCTTTCTTT.

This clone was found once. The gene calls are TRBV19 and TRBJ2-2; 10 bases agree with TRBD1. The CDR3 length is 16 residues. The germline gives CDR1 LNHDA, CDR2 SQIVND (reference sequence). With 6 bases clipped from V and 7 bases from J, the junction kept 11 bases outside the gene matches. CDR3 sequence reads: CASRLKDRGFGGELFF. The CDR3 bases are TGTGCCAGTAGACTAAAGGACAGGGGGTTTGGCGGGGAGCTGTTTTTT.

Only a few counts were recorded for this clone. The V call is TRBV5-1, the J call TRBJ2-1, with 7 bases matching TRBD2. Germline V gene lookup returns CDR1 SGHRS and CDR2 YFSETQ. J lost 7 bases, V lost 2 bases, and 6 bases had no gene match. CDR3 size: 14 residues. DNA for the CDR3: TGCGCCAGCAGCTTTACTAGCGAAAGTAATGAGCAGTTCTTC. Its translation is CASSFTSESNEQFF.

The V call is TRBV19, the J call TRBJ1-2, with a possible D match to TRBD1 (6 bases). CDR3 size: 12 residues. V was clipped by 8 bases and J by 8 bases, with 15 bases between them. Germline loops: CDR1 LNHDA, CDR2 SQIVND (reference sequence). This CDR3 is CASFGRGRGYTF. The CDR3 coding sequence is TGTGCCAGTTTCGGCAGGGGCAGAGGCTACACCTTC.

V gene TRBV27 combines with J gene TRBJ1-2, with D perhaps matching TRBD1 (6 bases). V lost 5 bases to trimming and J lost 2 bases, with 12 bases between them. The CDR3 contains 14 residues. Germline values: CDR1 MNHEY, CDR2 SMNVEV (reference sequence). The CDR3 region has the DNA TGTGCCAGCAGTACGCTGGGACAAAACTATGGCTACACCTTC. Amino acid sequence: CASSTLGQNYGYTF.

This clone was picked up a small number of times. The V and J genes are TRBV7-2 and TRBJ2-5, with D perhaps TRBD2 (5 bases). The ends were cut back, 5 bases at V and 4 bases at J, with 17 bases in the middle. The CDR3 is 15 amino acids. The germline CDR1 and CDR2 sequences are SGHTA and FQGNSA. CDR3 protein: CASSRALAGRETQYF. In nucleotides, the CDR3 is TGTGCCAGCAGCCGTGCTCTAGCTGGTAGAGAGACCCAGTACTTC.

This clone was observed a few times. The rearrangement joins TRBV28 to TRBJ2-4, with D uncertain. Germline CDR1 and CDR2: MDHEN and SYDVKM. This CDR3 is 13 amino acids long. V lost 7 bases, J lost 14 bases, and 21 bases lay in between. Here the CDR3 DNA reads TGTGCCAGCACTTTTTCTAGTTGGTCACGGGAGTACTTC. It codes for CASTFSSWSREYF.